These 8 T cell receptor beta chains were sequenced from one sample in a study of blood T cell repertoires in COVID-19. The assay was immunoSEQ multiplex PCR, and TCRdb's table has in-frame clones only and misses some. The table has approximately 80,000 clones, less than 90% seen once. What was sequenced was peripheral blood. These receptor sequences come from a human donor in a cohort sampled during active COVID-19.

This chain joins TRBV4-1 and TRBJ1-3; 7 bases are shared with TRBD1. The CDR3 is 16 residues long. The junction had 7 bases not matched to a gene; V was cut back by 2 bases and J by 3 bases. In germline, CDR1 is MGHRA, CDR2 YSYEKL. CDR3 sequence: CASSQLLGGDGNTIYF. The CDR3 DNA follows: TGCGCCAGCAGCCAACTCCTAGGGGGCGATGGAAACACCATATATTTT.

This chain uses TRBV18 with TRBJ1-1, with D possibly TRBD1 on 6 matching bases. This CDR3 has 13 residues. In germline, CDR1 is KGHSH, CDR2 LQKENI. The ends were cut back, 4 bases at V and 1 base at J, with 7 bases in the middle. DNA of the CDR3: TGTGCCAGCTCACAGGACAGGAACACTGAAGCTTTCTTT. It yields the protein CASSQDRNTEAFF.

This chain uses TRBV15 with TRBJ2-5; 9 bases agree with TRBD2. Germline CDR1 reads LNHNV; CDR2 reads YYDKDF (reference sequence). The length of the CDR3 is 18 residues. Unmatched junction bases numbered 19, after V lost 6 bases and J lost 5 bases. In DNA, the CDR3 is TGTGCCACCAGTACAACCCAAGATAGCGGGAGAGTGGGTGAGACCCAGTACTTC. This translates into CATSTTQDSGRVGETQYF.

This chain links TRBV3-1 (or the pseudogene TRBV3-2) with TRBJ1-2, with a possible D match to TRBD1 (6 bases). The CDR3 contains 15 residues. CDR1 is LGHDT, CDR2 YNNKEL, per germline (reference sequence). Trimming pared 1 base from V and 4 bases from J, leaving 13 bases between. The CDR3 nucleotides read TGTGCCAGCAGCCAAGGGGCAGGGGAGCCCTATGGCTACACCTTC. Protein product: CASSQGAGEPYGYTF.

With respect to this clone: The germline gene is not matched at one end of the junction; a read error may be the cause. The chain couples TRBV6-1 to TRBJ1-1; TRBD1 agrees at 8 bases. There are 13 residues in the CDR3. Germline CDR1 and CDR2: MNHNS and SASEGT. The CDR3 spells CASSEDRGAEAFF. The DNA of the CDR3 is TGTGCCAGCAGCGAAGACAGGGGTGCTGAAGCTTTCTTT.

This chain joins TRBV19 and TRBJ1-1, with TRBD1 matching over 8 bases. The CDR3 contains 15 residues. Losses at the gene ends were 5 bases for V and 5 bases for J; bases not matched to a gene: 10. From germline, CDR1 is LNHDA and CDR2 SQIVND (reference sequence). CDR3 loop: CASSASGGSGTEAFF. DNA of the CDR3: TGTGCCAGTAGTGCTTCAGGGGGCTCGGGGACTGAAGCTTTCTTT. The full variable domain, in which reference TRBV19 and TRBJ1-1 provide the parts outside the CDR3, is DGGITQSPKYLFRKEGQNVTLSCEQNLNHDAMYWYRQDPGQGLRLIYYSQIVNDFQKGDIAEGYSVSREKKESFPLTVTSAQKNPTAFYLCASSASGGSGTEAFFGQGTRLTVV.

The chain has TRBV4-1 and TRBJ2-1; the D is unclear. V lost 0 bases and J 8 bases, leaving 5 bases between the germline ends. CDR3 length equals 12 residues. Germline lookup yields CDR1 MGHRA and CDR2 YSYEKL. The CDR3 nucleotides are TGCGCCAGCAGCCAAGATCGGGATGAGCAGTTCTTC. As protein: CASSQDRDEQFF.

The chain links TRBV7-9 to TRBJ2-7; 12 bases fit TRBD1. Germline lookup yields CDR1 SEHNR and CDR2 FQNEAQ (reference sequence). Trimming took 5 bases from V and 7 from J; bases not matched to a gene: 9. This CDR3 region has 15 residues. CDR3: CASSHRGQGAMEQYF. The CDR3 nucleotides read TGTGCCAGCAGCCACCGGGGACAGGGGGCGATGGAGCAGTACTTC.